Listed below are T cell receptor beta chains from one sample, sequenced in a study of shared clonotypes between healthy human individuals. Only in-frame clones appear in the TCRdb table, and some are missing; sequencing was by immunoSEQ multiplex PCR. This sample carries about 2,100,000 clones, roughly 91% of them seen once, and the ten largest clones take 1.7%. Specimen: naive CD8+ T cells from PBMCs. These receptor sequences come from a man aged 18-30 years in good health. Some clones in this sample may be carry-over from other donors' samples. The CDR3 runs from the conserved cysteine through the conserved F or W. D genes are given only for firm matches. Not every row has a clone size; where given, it reads once, few, many or a size class.

clone_size j_call v_call d_call cdr3_nt cdr3_aa
. TRBJ2-7 TRBV9 . TGTGCCAGCAGCGCCCCGGGGTCCTCCTACGAGCAGTACTTC CASSAPGSSYEQYF
. TRBJ1-2 TRBV28 . TGTGCCAGCAGCCCGGACTATGGCTACACCTTC CASSPDYGYTF
. TRBJ1-4 TRBV4-2 TRBD1 TGTGCCAGCAGCCAGAACAGGGGAGGTGAAAAACTGTTTTTT CASSQNRGGEKLFF
. TRBJ2-1 TRBV27 . TGTGCCAGCAGTTTATATTGGACGAATGAGCAGTTCTTC CASSLYWTNEQFF
. TRBJ2-5 TRBV28 . TGTGCCAGCAGTTTCTCGGATGTTGGGGAGACCCAGTACTTC CASSFSDVGETQYF
. TRBJ1-1 TRBV4-3 . TGCGCCAGCAGCCGTGGACCCGGCCGATTTACTGAAGCTTTCTTT CASSRGPGRFTEAFF
few TRBJ1-1 TRBV4-1 . TGCGCCAGCAGCCAGATCGGGACATCTCTTCTTTTGAACACTGAAGCTTTCTTT CASSQIGTSLLLNTEAFF
. TRBJ1-1 TRBV18 . TGTGCCAGCTCACCGCCCCCCGGCCAGGGCCCACCTGAAGCTTTCTTT CASSPPPGQGPPEAFF
. TRBJ1-1 TRBV27 . TGTGCCAGCAGTCAATCCTCAGGGTGGACTGAAGCTTTCTTT CASSQSSGWTEAFF
. TRBJ2-7 TRBV19 . TGTGCCAGCTCCCCGGACGGATTCTACGAGCAGTACTTC CASSPDGFYEQYF
. TRBJ2-7 TRBV27 TRBD2 TGTGCCAGCAGGGTAGCGGGCCTTTCCTACGAGCAGTACTTC CASRVAGLSYEQYF
. TRBJ2-1 TRBV29-1 TRBD2 TGCAGCGTTGCCGGGACAGATAGCGGGAGCTCCTACAATGAGCAGTTCTTC CSVAGTDSGSSYNEQFF
. TRBJ2-7 TRBV5-6 . TGTGCCAGCAGCCCCCTGGAGCCGGGACAAGGATACTACGAGCAGTACTTC CASSPLEPGQGYYEQYF
. TRBJ2-7 TRBV7-9 . TGTGCCAGCAGCTCAACCGGGATCCTTTCCTACGAGCAGTACTTC CASSSTGILSYEQYF
. TRBJ2-7 TRBV9 . TGTGCCAGCAGCGGGGGGTCGGGCGGCTACGAGCAGTACTTC CASSGGSGGYEQYF
. TRBJ2-3 TRBV7-3 TRBD1 TGTGCCAGCAGCCCGAAGACAGGGTGGACAGATACGCAGTATTTT CASSPKTGWTDTQYF
. TRBJ1-5 TRBV27 . TGTGCCAGCAGCCTCGGACAGTTCAATCAGCCCCAGCATTTT CASSLGQFNQPQHF
. TRBJ2-3 TRBV2 TRBD1 TGTGCCAGCTGGACAGGGCGGGTTTCTAGCACAGATACGCAGTATTTT CASWTGRVSSTDTQYF
. TRBJ1-1 TRBV6-6 . TGTGCCAGCAGTTACGGCACGAACACTGAAGCTTTCTTT CASSYGTNTEAFF
. TRBJ1-4 TRBV7-2 . TGTGCCAGCAGCTTAGCTTATACGGGGGAAAAACTGTTTTTT CASSLAYTGEKLFF
. TRBJ2-7 TRBV14 TRBD2 TGTGCCAGCAGCCAAGATATAGGACTAGGGGTTCGCGAGCAGTACTTC CASSQDIGLGVREQYF
. TRBJ2-7 TRBV19 . TGTGCCAGTAGTATGTCGGCAGAAACCCTCTACGAGCAGTACTTC CASSMSAETLYEQYF
once TRBJ1-1 TRBV4-1 TRBD1 TGCGCCAGCAGCCAAGTGACAGGGGACGTACCTGAAGCTTTCTTT CASSQVTGDVPEAFF
. TRBJ2-7 TRBV29-1 . TGCAGCGTTGTGTCAGGGGAATCCTACGAGCAGTACTTC CSVVSGESYEQYF
once TRBJ2-4 TRBV28 . TGTGCCAGCAGTGGCCTGGGGGTTCAAGCCAAAAACATTCAGTACTTC CASSGLGVQAKNIQYF
once TRBJ2-3 TRBV5-4 . TGTGCCAGCAGCCCAAAACCCACAGATACGCAGTATTTT CASSPKPTDTQYF
. TRBJ1-1 TRBV2 . TGTGCCAGCAGGGCTACAGGGACGAACACTGAAGCTTTCTTT CASRATGTNTEAFF
. TRBJ2-1 TRBV28 . TGTGCCAGCAGTTTAGAAGGCCATGAGCAGTTCTTC CASSLEGHEQFF
. TRBJ1-2 TRBV7-2 . TGTGCCAGCAGCTTCGGGACGGACTATGGCTACACCTTC CASSFGTDYGYTF
. TRBJ2-3 TRBV7-9 . TGTGCCAGCAGCTTAATCCAGGGGGATACGCAGTATTTT CASSLIQGDTQYF
. TRBJ2-7 TRBV28 TRBD1 TGTGCCAGCAGTTTTTTGCCGGGACAGGGGGTCTACGAGCAGTACTTC CASSFLPGQGVYEQYF
. TRBJ2-7 TRBV7-2 . TGTGCCAGCAGCTTAACGTCACCTACTATCGAGCAGTACTTC CASSLTSPTIEQYF
. TRBJ2-1 TRBV6-5 TRBD2 TGTGCCAGCAGTTACCGCGGGAGCCCCTACAATGAGCAGTTCTTC CASSYRGSPYNEQFF
. TRBJ2-2 TRBV11-2 TRBD2 TGTGCCAGCAGCTTAGTTGGGCGCGGGAGATCCACCGGGGAGCTGTTTTTT CASSLVGRGRSTGELFF
. TRBJ1-1 TRBV25-1 . TGTGCCAGCAGCCAGGACGGGAACACTGAAGCTTTCTTT CASSQDGNTEAFF
once TRBJ2-7 TRBV7-2 . TGTGCCAGCAGCCCCTTTAGATACTACGAGCAGTACTTC CASSPFRYYEQYF
. TRBJ2-1 TRBV19 . TGTGCCAGTAGTATTAGGGACAAAAGCCGCTATGAGCAGTTCTTC CASSIRDKSRYEQFF
. TRBJ2-7 TRBV11-3 TRBD2 TGTGCCAGCAGCCCTAGACTAGCGGTAGACCCCTACGAGCAGTACTTC CASSPRLAVDPYEQYF
. TRBJ2-2 TRBV28 TRBD1 TGTGCCAGCAGAGTCCCGGGACAGTACACCGGGGAGCTGTTTTTT CASRVPGQYTGELFF
. TRBJ1-4 TRBV2 TRBD1 TGTGCCAGCAGGACAGGGGGTGAAAAACTGTTTTTT CASRTGGEKLFF
. TRBJ2-3 TRBV29-1 TRBD2 TGCAGCGTTGGAGGGACCTCTAGCGGGGCCAGCACAGATACGCAGTATTTT CSVGGTSSGASTDTQYF
once TRBJ2-7 TRBV7-9 TRBD1 TGTGCCAGCAGCTCAGACAGGGGAAGCTCCTACGAGCAGTACTTC CASSSDRGSSYEQYF
. TRBJ2-5 TRBV27 TRBD2 TGTGCCAGCAGTTTATCGTGGACTAGCGATCAAGAGACCCAGTACTTC CASSLSWTSDQETQYF
. TRBJ1-2 TRBV7-8 TRBD1 TGTGCCAGCAGCTCGACCCCCCAGGGGGCGGCCTATGGCTACACCTTC CASSSTPQGAAYGYTF
. TRBJ2-3 TRBV5-6 . TGTGCCAGCAGCTGGGAAGACACAGATACGCAGTATTTT CASSWEDTDTQYF